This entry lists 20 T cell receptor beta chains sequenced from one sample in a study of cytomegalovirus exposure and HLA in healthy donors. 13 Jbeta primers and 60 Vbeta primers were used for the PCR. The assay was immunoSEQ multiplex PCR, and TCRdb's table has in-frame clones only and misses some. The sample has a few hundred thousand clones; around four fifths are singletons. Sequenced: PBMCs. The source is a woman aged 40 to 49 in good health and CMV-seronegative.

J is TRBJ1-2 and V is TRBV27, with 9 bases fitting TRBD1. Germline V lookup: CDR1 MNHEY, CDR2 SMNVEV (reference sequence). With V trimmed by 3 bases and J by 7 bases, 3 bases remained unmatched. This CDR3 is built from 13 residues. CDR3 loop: CASSFLDRGGYTF. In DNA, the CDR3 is TGTGCCAGCAGTTTTCTGGACAGGGGTGGCTACACCTTC.

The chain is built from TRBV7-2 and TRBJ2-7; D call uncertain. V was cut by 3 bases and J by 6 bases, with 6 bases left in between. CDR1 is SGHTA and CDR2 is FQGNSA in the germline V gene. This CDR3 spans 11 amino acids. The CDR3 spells CASSFTSEQYF. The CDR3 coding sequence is TGTGCCAGCAGCTTCACAAGCGAGCAGTACTTC. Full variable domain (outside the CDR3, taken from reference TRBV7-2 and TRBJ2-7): GAGVSQSPSNKVTEKGKDVELRCDPISGHTALYWYRQSLGQGLEFLIYFQGNSAPDKSGLPSDRFSAERTGGSVSTLTIQRTQQEDSAVYLCASSFTSEQYFGPGTRLTVT.

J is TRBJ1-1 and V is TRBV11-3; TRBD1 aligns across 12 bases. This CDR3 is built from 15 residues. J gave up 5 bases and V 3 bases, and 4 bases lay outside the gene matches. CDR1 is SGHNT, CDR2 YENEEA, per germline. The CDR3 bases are TGTGCCAGCAGCTTGGGGACAGGGGGCCGAACTGAAGCTTTCTTT. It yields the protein CASSLGTGGRTEAFF.

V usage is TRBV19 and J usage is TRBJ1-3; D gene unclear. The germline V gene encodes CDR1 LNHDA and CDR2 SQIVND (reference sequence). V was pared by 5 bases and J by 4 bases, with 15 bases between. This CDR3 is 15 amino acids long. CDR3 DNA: TGTGCCAGTAGTTCCACTGGGCGTTTCGGAAACACCATATATTTT. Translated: CASSSTGRFGNTIYF.

The CDR3 DNA follows: TGTGCCAGCATTTGGGGCGGTGGGAACACTGAAGCTTTCTTT. Residues: CASIWGGGNTEAFF. V and J are TRBV6-1 and TRBJ1-1; tentatively, D is TRBD1 (5 bases). Germline CDR1 reads MNHNS; CDR2 reads SASEGT. CDR3 size: 14 residues. The ends were cut back, 7 bases at V and 1 base at J, with 13 bases in the middle.

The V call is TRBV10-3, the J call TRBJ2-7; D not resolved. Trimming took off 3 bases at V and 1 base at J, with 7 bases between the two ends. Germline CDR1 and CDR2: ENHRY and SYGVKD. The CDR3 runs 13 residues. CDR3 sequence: CAISDVQSYEQYF. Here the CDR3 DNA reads TGTGCCATCAGTGACGTACAGTCCTACGAGCAGTACTTC.

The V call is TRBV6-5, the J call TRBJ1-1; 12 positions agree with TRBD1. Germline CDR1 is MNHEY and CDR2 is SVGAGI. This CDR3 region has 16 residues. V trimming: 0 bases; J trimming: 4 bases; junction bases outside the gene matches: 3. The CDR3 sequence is CASSYSGQGAGTEAFF. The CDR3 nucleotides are TGTGCCAGCAGTTACTCGGGACAGGGGGCGGGCACTGAAGCTTTCTTT.

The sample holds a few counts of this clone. CDR3 DNA sequence: TGTGCCAGCGGGGAGTTAAACACCGGGGAGCTGTTTTTT. Translating it yields CASGELNTGELFF. V and J are TRBV2 and TRBJ2-2, with D tentatively TRBD2 (5 bases). The ends were cut back, 8 bases at V and 2 bases at J, with 9 bases in the middle. The CDR3 spans 13 residues. Per the germline V gene, CDR1 is SNHLY and CDR2 is FYNNEI.

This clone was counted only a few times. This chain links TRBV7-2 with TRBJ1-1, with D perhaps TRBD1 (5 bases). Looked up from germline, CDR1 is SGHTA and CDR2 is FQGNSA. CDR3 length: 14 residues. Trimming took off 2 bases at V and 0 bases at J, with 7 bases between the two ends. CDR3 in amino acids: CASSLQGMNTEAFF. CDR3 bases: TGTGCCAGCAGCTTACAGGGCATGAACACTGAAGCTTTCTTT.

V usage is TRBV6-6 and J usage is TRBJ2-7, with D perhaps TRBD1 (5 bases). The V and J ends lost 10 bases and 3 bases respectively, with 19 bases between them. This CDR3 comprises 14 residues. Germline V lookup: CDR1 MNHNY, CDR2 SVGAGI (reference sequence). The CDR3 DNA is TGTGCCACGACCCGAGACAGCCTCTTCTACGAGCAGTACTTC. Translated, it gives CATTRDSLFYEQYF.

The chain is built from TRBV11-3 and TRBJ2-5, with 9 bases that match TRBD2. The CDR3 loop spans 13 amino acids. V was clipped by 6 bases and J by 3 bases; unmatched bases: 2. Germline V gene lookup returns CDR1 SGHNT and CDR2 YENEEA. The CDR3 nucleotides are TGTGCCAGCAGGAAGCGGGGGGAAGAGACCCAGTACTTC. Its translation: CASRKRGEETQYF.

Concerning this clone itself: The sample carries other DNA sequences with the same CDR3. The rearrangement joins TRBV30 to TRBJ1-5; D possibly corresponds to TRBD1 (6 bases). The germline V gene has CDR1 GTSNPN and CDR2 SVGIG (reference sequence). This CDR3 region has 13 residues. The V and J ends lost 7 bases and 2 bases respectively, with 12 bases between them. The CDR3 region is CAFRGGGNQPQHF. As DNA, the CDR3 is TGTGCCTTCCGAGGGGGTGGCAATCAGCCCCAGCATTTT.

The CDR3 DNA reads TGCGCCAGCAGCGGGGGGACAGACGATTACAATGAGCAGTTCTTC. Translated: CASSGGTDDYNEQFF. The rearrangement joins TRBV5-1 to TRBJ2-1; TRBD1 is a possible D gene (7 bases). The CDR3 runs to 15 residues. V was trimmed by 4 bases and J by 4 bases, leaving 15 bases between them. Germline CDR1 reads SGHRS; CDR2 reads YFSETQ.

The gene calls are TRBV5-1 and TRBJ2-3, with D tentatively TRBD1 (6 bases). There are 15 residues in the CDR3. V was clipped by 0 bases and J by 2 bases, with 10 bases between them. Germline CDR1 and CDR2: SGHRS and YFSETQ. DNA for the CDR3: TGCGCCAGCAGCTTGGCCGGGACACCCACAGATACGCAGTATTTT. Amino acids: CASSLAGTPTDTQYF. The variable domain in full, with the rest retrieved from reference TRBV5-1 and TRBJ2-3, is KAGVTQTPRYLIKTRGQQVTLSCSPISGHRSVSWYQQTPGQGLQFLFEYFSETQRNKGNFPGRFSGRQFSNSRSEMNVSTLELGDSALYLCASSLAGTPTDTQYFGPGTRLTVL.

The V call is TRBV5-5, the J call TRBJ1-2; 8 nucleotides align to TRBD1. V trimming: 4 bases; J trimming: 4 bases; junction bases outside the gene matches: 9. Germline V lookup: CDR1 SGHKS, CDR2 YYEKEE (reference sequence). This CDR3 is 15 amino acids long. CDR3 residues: CASSRGDRGGYGYTF. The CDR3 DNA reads TGTGCCAGCAGCCGCGGAGACAGGGGAGGCTATGGCTACACCTTC.

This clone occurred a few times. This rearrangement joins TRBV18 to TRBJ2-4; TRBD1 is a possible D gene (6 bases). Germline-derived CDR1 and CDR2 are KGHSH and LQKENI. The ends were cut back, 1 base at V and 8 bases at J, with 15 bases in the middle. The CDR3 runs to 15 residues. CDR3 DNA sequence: TGTGCCAGCTCACCACGAACCTCACCAGGGGACATTCAGTACTTC. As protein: CASSPRTSPGDIQYF.

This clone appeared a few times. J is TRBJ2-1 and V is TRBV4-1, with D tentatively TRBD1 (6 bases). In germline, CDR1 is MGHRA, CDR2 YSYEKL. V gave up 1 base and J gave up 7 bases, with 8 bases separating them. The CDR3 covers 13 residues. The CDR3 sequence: CASSQADRNEQFF. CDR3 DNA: TGCGCCAGCAGCCAAGCAGACAGGAATGAGCAGTTCTTC.

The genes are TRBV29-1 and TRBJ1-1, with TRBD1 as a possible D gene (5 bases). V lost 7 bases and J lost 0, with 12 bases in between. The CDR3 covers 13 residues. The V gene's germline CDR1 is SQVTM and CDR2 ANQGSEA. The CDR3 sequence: CSAYVTVNTEAFF. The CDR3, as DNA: TGCAGCGCATACGTGACAGTGAACACTGAAGCTTTCTTT.

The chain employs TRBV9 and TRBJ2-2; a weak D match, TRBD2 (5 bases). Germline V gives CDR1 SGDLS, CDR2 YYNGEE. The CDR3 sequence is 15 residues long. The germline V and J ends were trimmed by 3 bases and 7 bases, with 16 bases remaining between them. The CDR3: CASSDRGDRGGELFF. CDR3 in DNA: TGTGCCAGCAGCGATCGGGGTGACCGGGGCGGGGAGCTGTTTTTT.

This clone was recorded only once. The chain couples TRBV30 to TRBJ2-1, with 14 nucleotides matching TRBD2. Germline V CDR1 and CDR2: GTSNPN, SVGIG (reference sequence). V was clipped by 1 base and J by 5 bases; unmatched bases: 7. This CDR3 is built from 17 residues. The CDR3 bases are TGTGCCTGGAGTGCCGGGACTAGCGGGGGACCCAACAATGAGCAGTTCTTC. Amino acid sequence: CAWSAGTSGGPNNEQFF.